This paragraph reports one T cell receptor beta chain. The antigen is unknown. Other DNA variants within this sample encode the same CDR3. This entry belongs to a study of OX40 agonist ivuxolimab in advanced cancers. General observations from the study: In the 0.1 to 3.0 mg/kg range, CD4+ and CD8+ blood T cells had expanded clonally by week 6.

The CDR3 contains 15 residues. CDR1 is SGHRS, CDR2 YFSETQ, per germline. The trim removed 3 bases at V and 3 bases at J, leaving 5 bases unmatched. Here immunoSEQ multiplex PCR was the method, and the copy in TCRdb shows in-frame clones only, minus some. The sample consists of approximately 100,000 clones, over 75% of them appearing once. The chain couples TRBV5-1 to TRBJ2-1, with TRBD2 identical over 8 bases. This specimen consisted of CD4+ or CD8+ T cells sorted from blood, obtained in a trial of the OX40 agonist ivuxolimab. The receptor comes from an adult with an advanced solid tumor such as melanoma, head and neck, liver or kidney cancer. In DNA form, the CDR3 reads TGCGCCAGCAGCTCCGGACTAGCAGGCTACAATGAGCAGTTCTTC. Translating it yields CASSSGLAGYNEQFF.